One and the same sample provided the 13 T cell receptor beta chains below, sequenced in a study of cytomegalovirus exposure and HLA in healthy donors. The PCR employed 60 Vbeta primers together with 13 Jbeta primers. Some clones are missing from TCRdb's copy, which holds only in-frame ones; the method was immunoSEQ multiplex PCR. In the table there are roughly 160,000 clones, roughly 80% of which are singletons. The sequenced material came from PBMCs. The receptor set was obtained from a male donor in good health and CMV-seronegative.

The chain couples TRBV19 to TRBJ2-3; 7 positions agree with TRBD2. The CDR3 covers 14 residues. Trimming removed 9 bases from V and 0 bases from J; junction bases left unmatched: 6. CDR1 is LNHDA, CDR2 SQIVND, per germline (reference sequence). In DNA form, the CDR3 reads TGTGCCAGCTTGGGGGGGGTGAGCACAGATACGCAGTATTTT. It yields the protein CASLGGVSTDTQYF.

This clone was seen just once. The gene calls are TRBV29-1 and TRBJ2-3; tentatively, D is TRBD1 (5 bases). CDR3 length: 14 residues. V was pared by 1 base and J by 4 bases, with 12 bases between. The germline V gene encodes CDR1 SQVTM and CDR2 ANQGSEA. This CDR3 reads CSVEGGDIPDTQYF. The DNA of the CDR3 is TGCAGCGTTGAAGGGGGCGACATTCCAGATACGCAGTATTTT.

V is TRBV27 and J is TRBJ2-1; no clear D. The CDR3 is 14 amino acids. V was trimmed by 2 bases and J by 5 bases, leaving 10 bases between them. The germline CDR1 and CDR2 sequences are MNHEY and SMNVEV (reference sequence). For the CDR3, the DNA is TGTGCCAGCAGTTTACTTGGAGCTGACAATGAGCAGTTCTTC. Amino acids: CASSLLGADNEQFF.

This clone appeared once. The CDR3: CASSGANSREQYF. DNA of the CDR3: TGTGCCAGCAGTGGAGCAAATTCGAGGGAGCAGTACTTC. This sequence joins TRBV28 and TRBJ2-7, with D hard to call. The CDR3 has 13 residues. Trimming left V 5 bases short and J 7 bases short, with 15 bases between. The germline V gene has CDR1 MDHEN and CDR2 SYDVKM.

The V call is TRBV9, the J call TRBJ1-2; TRBD1 agrees at 9 bases. The V gene's germline CDR1 is SGDLS and CDR2 YYNGEE. The CDR3 runs to 14 residues. J lost 8 bases, V lost 4 bases, and 9 bases had no gene match. The CDR3 spells CASSPHWTGDGYTF. The CDR3 DNA sequence: TGTGCCAGCAGCCCCCACTGGACAGGGGACGGCTACACCTTC.

The CDR3 here is CASSYSSRDRGYGYTF. The CDR3 coding sequence is TGTGCCAGCAGTTACTCTTCCAGGGACAGGGGCTATGGCTACACCTTC. The chain recombines TRBV6-6 with TRBJ1-2, with TRBD1 identical over 10 bases. The V gene's germline CDR1 is MNHNY and CDR2 SVGAGI (reference sequence). J gave up 4 bases and V 0 bases, and 5 bases lay outside the gene matches. CDR3 length: 16 residues.

In this sample, this clone turned up a few times. This chain uses TRBV25-1 with TRBJ2-7, with 13 positions matching TRBD2. J lost 3 bases, V lost 1 base, and 3 bases had no gene match. The CDR3 totals 16 residues. CDR1 and CDR2 (germline): MGHDK, SYGVNS. The CDR3 here is CASSELGLAGVYEQYF. The DNA for the CDR3 is TGTGCCAGCAGTGAATTAGGACTAGCGGGAGTCTACGAGCAGTACTTC.

V is TRBV27 and J is TRBJ1-5, with TRBD1 as a possible D gene (6 bases). This CDR3 has 13 residues. Trimming shortened V by 5 bases and J by 6 bases, and 11 bases separated the two germline ends. CDR1 and CDR2 from the germline V gene are MNHEY and SMNVEV (reference sequence). The chain's CDR3 is CASSQGLGQPQHF. Here the CDR3 DNA reads TGTGCCAGCAGTCAGGGGCTGGGTCAGCCCCAGCATTTT.

In DNA, the CDR3 is TGTGCCAGCAGCTTGGGAACAGGGGGTGTTGGGGAGCAGTACTTC. Its protein product is CASSLGTGGVGEQYF. The chain combines TRBV7-9 with TRBJ2-7; 8 nucleotides align to TRBD1. CDR1 is SEHNR and CDR2 is FQNEAQ in the germline V gene (reference sequence). This CDR3 is 15 amino acids long. Trimming cost V 3 bases and J 7 bases; bases outside gene matches: 11.

This clone was seen once. The rearrangement uses TRBV19 and TRBJ2-5, with 12 nucleotides matching TRBD1. This CDR3 has 17 amino acids. V lost 5 bases to trimming and J lost 3 bases; unmatched junction nucleotides: 10. The germline V gene encodes CDR1 LNHDA and CDR2 SQIVND (reference sequence). In DNA form, the CDR3 reads TGTGCCAGTAGTTCTCCGGGACAGGGGGCCGGCAAAGAGACCCAGTACTTC. Its protein is CASSSPGQGAGKETQYF. The variable domain in full, completed from reference TRBV19 and TRBJ2-5, reads DGGITQSPKYLFRKEGQNVTLSCEQNLNHDAMYWYRQDPGQGLRLIYYSQIVNDFQKGDIAEGYSVSREKKESFPLTVTSAQKNPTAFYLCASSSPGQGAGKETQYFGPGTRLLVL.

The V gene is TRBV5-1, the J gene TRBJ2-3; 9 nucleotides line up with TRBD2. Germline V gene sequence: CDR1 SGHRS, CDR2 YFSETQ. The CDR3 contains 16 residues. V trimming: 0 bases; J trimming: 2 bases; junction bases outside the gene matches: 4. CDR3 loop: CASSLGLAGNTDTQYF. The CDR3 DNA follows: TGCGCCAGCAGCTTGGGGCTAGCGGGGAACACAGATACGCAGTATTTT.

The rearrangement joins TRBV13 to TRBJ2-3; 7 nucleotides line up with TRBD2. The CDR3 contains 15 residues. J gave up 8 bases and V 5 bases, and 13 bases lay outside the gene matches. Germline CDR1 reads PRHDT; CDR2 reads FYEKMQ (reference sequence). This CDR3 reads CASSPPGAGRATQYF. CDR3 nucleotides: TGTGCCAGCAGCCCCCCGGGAGCGGGGCGGGCTACGCAGTATTTT.

This chain joins TRBV5-1 and TRBJ2-2, with TRBD1 identical over 7 bases. J gave up 7 bases and V 0 bases, and 3 bases lay outside the gene matches. CDR1 is SGHRS, CDR2 YFSETQ, per germline. This CDR3 is built from 14 residues. The CDR3 DNA follows: TGCGCCAGCAGCTTGGACAGGGGCGGCGGGGAGCTGTTTTTT. As protein: CASSLDRGGGELFF.